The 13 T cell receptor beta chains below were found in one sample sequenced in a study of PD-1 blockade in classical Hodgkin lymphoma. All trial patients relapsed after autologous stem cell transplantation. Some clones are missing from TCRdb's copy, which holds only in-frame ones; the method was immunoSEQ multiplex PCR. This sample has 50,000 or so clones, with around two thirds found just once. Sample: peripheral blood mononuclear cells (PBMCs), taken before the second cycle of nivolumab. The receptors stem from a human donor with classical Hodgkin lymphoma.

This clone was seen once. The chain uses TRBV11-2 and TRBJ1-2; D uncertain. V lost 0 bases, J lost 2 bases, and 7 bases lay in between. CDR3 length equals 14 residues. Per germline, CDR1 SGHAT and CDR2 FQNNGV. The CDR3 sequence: CASSLDTANYGYTF. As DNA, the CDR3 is TGTGCCAGCAGCTTAGATACGGCGAACTATGGCTACACCTTC.

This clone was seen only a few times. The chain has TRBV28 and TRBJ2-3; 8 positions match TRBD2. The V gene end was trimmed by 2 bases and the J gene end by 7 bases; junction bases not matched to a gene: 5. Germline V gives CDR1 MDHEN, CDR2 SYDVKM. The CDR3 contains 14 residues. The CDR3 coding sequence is TGTGCCAGCAGTTTAAGGGTAGCGGGGCATACGCAGTATTTT. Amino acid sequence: CASSLRVAGHTQYF.

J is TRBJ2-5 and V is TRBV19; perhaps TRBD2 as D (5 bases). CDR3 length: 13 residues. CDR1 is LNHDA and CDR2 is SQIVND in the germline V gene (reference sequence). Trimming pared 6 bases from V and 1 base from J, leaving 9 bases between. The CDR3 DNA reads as TGTGCCAGTAGGGGAGCGAGCCAAGAGACCCAGTACTTC. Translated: CASRGASQETQYF.

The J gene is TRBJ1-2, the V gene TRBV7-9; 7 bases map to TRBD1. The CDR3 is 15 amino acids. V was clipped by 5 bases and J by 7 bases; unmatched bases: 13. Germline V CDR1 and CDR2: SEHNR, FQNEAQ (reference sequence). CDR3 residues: CASSRWTGVSFGYTF. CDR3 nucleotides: TGTGCCAGCAGCCGGTGGACAGGAGTTTCCTTTGGCTACACCTTC.

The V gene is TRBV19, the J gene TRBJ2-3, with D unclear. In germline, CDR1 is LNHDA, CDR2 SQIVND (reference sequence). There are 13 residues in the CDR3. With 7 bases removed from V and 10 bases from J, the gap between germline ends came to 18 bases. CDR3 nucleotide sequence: TGTGCCAGTAAGGACCTCCGGGTCGGAGCGCAGTATTTT. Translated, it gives CASKDLRVGAQYF.

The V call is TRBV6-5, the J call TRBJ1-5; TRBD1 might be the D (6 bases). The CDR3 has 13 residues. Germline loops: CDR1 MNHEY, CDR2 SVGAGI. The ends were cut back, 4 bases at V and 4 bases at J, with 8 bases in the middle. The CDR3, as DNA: TGTGCCAGCAGTTCGAGGGGGAATCAGCCCCAGCATTTT. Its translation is CASSSRGNQPQHF.

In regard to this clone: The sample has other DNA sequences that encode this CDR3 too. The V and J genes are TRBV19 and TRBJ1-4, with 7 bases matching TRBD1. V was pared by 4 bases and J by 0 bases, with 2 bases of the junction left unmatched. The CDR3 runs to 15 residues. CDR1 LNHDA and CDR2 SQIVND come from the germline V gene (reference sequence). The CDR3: CASSTGTATNEKLFF. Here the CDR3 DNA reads TGTGCCAGTAGTACAGGGACAGCAACTAATGAAAAACTGTTTTTT. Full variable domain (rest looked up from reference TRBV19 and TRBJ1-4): DGGITQSPKYLFRKEGQNVTLSCEQNLNHDAMYWYRQDPGQGLRLIYYSQIVNDFQKGDIAEGYSVSREKKESFPLTVTSAQKNPTAFYLCASSTGTATNEKLFFGSGTQLSVL.

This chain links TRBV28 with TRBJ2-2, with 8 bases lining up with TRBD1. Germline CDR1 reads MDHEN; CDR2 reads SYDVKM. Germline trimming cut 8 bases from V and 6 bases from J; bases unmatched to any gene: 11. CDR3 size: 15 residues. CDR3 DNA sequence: TGTGCCAGCGGCCCGGGACAGGACTCGCCCGGGGAGCTGTTTTTT. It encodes CASGPGQDSPGELFF. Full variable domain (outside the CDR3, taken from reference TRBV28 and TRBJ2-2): DVKVTQSSRYLVKRTGEKVFLECVQDMDHENMFWYRQDPGLGLRLIYFSYDVKMKEKGDIPEGYSVSREKKERFSLILESASTNQTSMYLCASGPGQDSPGELFFGEGSRLTVL.

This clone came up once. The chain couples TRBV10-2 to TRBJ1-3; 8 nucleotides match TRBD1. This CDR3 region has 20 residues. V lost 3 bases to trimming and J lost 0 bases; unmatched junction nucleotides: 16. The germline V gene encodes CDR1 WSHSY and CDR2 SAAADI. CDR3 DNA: TGCGCCAGCAGTGAAACCGGGACAGGACTTTTTTCACTCTCTGGAAACACCATATATTTT. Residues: CASSETGTGLFSLSGNTIYF.

CDR3: CASGRGGSNQPQHF. CDR3 nucleotide sequence: TGTGCCAGTGGGAGGGGGGGAAGCAATCAGCCCCAGCATTTT. The gene calls are TRBV19 and TRBJ1-5, with D perhaps matching TRBD1 (6 bases). This CDR3 has 14 residues. Germline V gene data show CDR1 as LNHDA and CDR2 as SQIVND (reference sequence). Trimming cost V 8 bases and J 1 base, with 12 bases left between them.

CDR3 nucleotides: TGTGCCAGCAGCTTAAATCTAGGAAGGACAGATACGCAGTATTTT. Encoded protein: CASSLNLGRTDTQYF. The J gene is TRBJ2-3, the V gene TRBV7-9, with D unresolved. CDR1 and CDR2 (germline): SEHNR, FQNEAQ (reference sequence). This CDR3 is 15 amino acids long. V was clipped by 2 bases and J by 3 bases, with 12 bases between them. The full variable domain, completed using reference TRBV7-9 and TRBJ2-3, is DTGVSQNPRHKITKRGQNVTFRCDPISEHNRLYWYRQTLGQGPEFLTYFQNEAQLEKSRLLSDRFSAERPKGSFSTLEIQRTEQGDSAMYLCASSLNLGRTDTQYFGPGTRLTVL.

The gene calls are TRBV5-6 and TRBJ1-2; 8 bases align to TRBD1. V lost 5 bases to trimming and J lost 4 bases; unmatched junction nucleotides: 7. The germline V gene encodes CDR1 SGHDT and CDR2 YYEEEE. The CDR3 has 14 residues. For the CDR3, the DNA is TGTGCCAGCAGACAGGGGGAGGGTCTCTATGGCTACACCTTC. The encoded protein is CASRQGEGLYGYTF. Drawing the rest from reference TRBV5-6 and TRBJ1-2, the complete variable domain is DAGVTQSPTHLIKTRGQQVTLRCSPKSGHDTVSWYQQALGQGPQFIFQYYEEEERQRGNFPDRFSGHQFPNYSSELNVNALLLGDSALYLCASRQGEGLYGYTFGSGTRLTVV.

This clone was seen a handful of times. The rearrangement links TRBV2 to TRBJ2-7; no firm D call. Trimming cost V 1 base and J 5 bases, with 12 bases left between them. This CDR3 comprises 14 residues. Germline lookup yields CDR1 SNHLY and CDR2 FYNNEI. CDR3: CASSEEAVGNEQYF. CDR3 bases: TGTGCCAGCAGTGAAGAGGCGGTGGGAAACGAGCAGTACTTC.